These 10 T cell receptor beta chains came from one sample sequenced in a study of T cell repertoires in cytomegalovirus infection. TCRdb independently ran MiXCR on the reads; one entry per CDR3 protein. The sample includes about 340,000 distinct CDR3 sequences, almost 30% of them seen just once. No cognate antigen is known for these TCRs. The specimen comprised cultured PBMCs, sampled from culture after CMV antigen stimulation. These receptors were collected from a human donor in good health (CMV status not recorded). Some clones in this sample may be carry-over from other donors' samples.

The rearrangement joins TRBV11-2 to TRBJ1-1; D is perhaps TRBD1 (5 bases). CDR1 and CDR2 (germline): SGHAT, FQNNGV. The CDR3 totals 14 residues. The V end was cut by 3 bases, the J end by 0 bases, with 8 bases between. The CDR3 region has the DNA TGTGCCAGCAGCTTGACAGTAATGAACACTGAAGCTTTCTTT. Translated, it gives CASSLTVMNTEAFF.

This clonotype was counted only a few times. V is TRBV28 and J is TRBJ2-7, with a tentative D call TRBD1 (5 bases). Germline V gives CDR1 MDHEN, CDR2 SYDVKM. V was pared by 7 bases and J by 3 bases, with 13 bases between. The CDR3 runs 13 residues. The CDR3 protein is CASTTLTVYEQYF. CDR3 bases: TGTGCCAGCACCACTCTGACAGTCTACGAGCAGTACTTC.

This clonotype has at least ten counts. This chain connects TRBV7-2 to TRBJ1-6; 7 bases are shared with TRBD1. CDR1 is SGHTA and CDR2 is FQGNSA in the germline V gene. Trimming at V came to 5 bases and at J to 4 bases, leaving 2 bases not matched to a gene. CDR3 size: 14 residues. CDR3 in DNA: TGTGCCAGCAGCCCGGGACAGTATAATTCACCCCTCCACTTT. Protein: CASSPGQYNSPLHF.

This chain connects TRBV19 to TRBJ1-3, with D perhaps TRBD1 (5 bases). Trimming took 7 bases from V and 0 from J, leaving 13 bases between them. The CDR3 has 15 residues. The germline V gene encodes CDR1 LNHDA and CDR2 SQIVND (reference sequence). CDR3 bases: TGTGCCAGTATAACGGGACCTTCCTCTGGAAACACCATATATTTT. It yields the protein CASITGPSSGNTIYF.

This clonotype was seen only a few times. The chain is built from TRBV6-1 and TRBJ1-5; perhaps TRBD1 as D (5 bases). There are 13 residues in the CDR3. V dropped 0 bases and J dropped 15 bases, with 15 bases sitting between them. CDR1 and CDR2 (germline): MNHNS, SASEGT. CDR3 nucleotide sequence: TGTGCCAGCAGTGAAGCGGGTACAGGCCCACCGCATTTT. It specifies CASSEAGTGPPHF.

In its sample, this clonotype was seen a few times. The chain joins TRBV30 to TRBJ2-5; no clear D. The CDR3 runs 14 residues. V was clipped by 4 bases and J by 7 bases, with 19 bases between them. Germline V gene lookup returns CDR1 GTSNPN and CDR2 SVGIG (reference sequence). The chain's CDR3 is CAWKEAVGSGTQYF. The CDR3 DNA reads TGTGCCTGGAAGGAAGCTGTCGGTTCGGGGACCCAGTACTTC.

In this sample, this clonotype turned up a few times. The gene calls are TRBV6-6 and TRBJ1-1; D might be TRBD1 (5 bases). CDR1 and CDR2 (germline): MNHNY, SVGAGI (reference sequence). V lost 7 bases and J lost 2, with 11 bases in between. This CDR3 comprises 13 residues. The CDR3: CASNERGNTEAFF. The DNA of the CDR3 is TGTGCCAGCAACGAGAGGGGTAACACTGAAGCTTTCTTT.

There are many counts of this clonotype. The rearrangement joins TRBV7-2 to TRBJ2-3, with 7 nucleotides matching TRBD2. The germline V gene encodes CDR1 SGHTA and CDR2 FQGNSA. V lost 2 bases and J lost 4; bases outside the gene matches: 12. The CDR3 totals 17 residues. CDR3 region: CASSLRRGYLGADTQYF. CDR3 nucleotides: TGTGCCAGCAGCTTAAGGCGGGGGTACCTTGGCGCAGATACGCAGTATTTT.

This clonotype was recorded many times. This chain joins TRBV19 and TRBJ2-1; TRBD2 matches 8 bases. Germline CDR1 is LNHDA and CDR2 is SQIVND (reference sequence). Losses at the gene ends were 5 bases for V and 0 bases for J; bases not matched to a gene: 6. CDR3 size: 16 residues. The CDR3 sequence: CASSLGLAGSYNEQFF. CDR3 bases: TGTGCCAGTAGTCTTGGACTAGCCGGCTCCTACAATGAGCAGTTCTTC.

The chain combines TRBV7-2 with TRBJ2-7, with D possibly matching TRBD2 (5 bases). CDR3 length: 14 residues. The germline CDR1 and CDR2 sequences are SGHTA and FQGNSA. The V end was cut by 3 bases, the J end by 0 bases, with 9 bases between. The CDR3 DNA reads TGTGCCAGCAGCTTCGACTATAGCTCCTACGAGCAGTACTTC. Translating gives CASSFDYSSYEQYF. The full variable domain, with the rest looked up from reference TRBV7-2 and TRBJ2-7, is GAGVSQSPSNKVTEKGKDVELRCDPISGHTALYWYRQSLGQGLEFLIYFQGNSAPDKSGLPSDRFSAERTGGSVSTLTIQRTQQEDSAVYLCASSFDYSSYEQYFGPGTRLTVT.